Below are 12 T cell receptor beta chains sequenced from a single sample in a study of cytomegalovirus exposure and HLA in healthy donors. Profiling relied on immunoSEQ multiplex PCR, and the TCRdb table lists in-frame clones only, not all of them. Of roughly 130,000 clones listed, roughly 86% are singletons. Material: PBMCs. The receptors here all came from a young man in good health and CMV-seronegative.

The DNA for the CDR3 is TGTGCCAGCACCTGGACAGGGTCAGGGAAGACTGAAGCTTTCTTT. Translated, it gives CASTWTGSGKTEAFF. The chain carries TRBV5-4 and TRBJ1-1; 8 positions agree with TRBD1. Germline CDR1 and CDR2: SGHNT and YYREEE (reference sequence). The CDR3 consists of 15 residues. The V and J ends lost 6 bases and 5 bases, in that order; junction bases with no gene match: 12. Combining the CDR3 with reference TRBV5-4 and TRBJ1-1 gives the whole variable domain ETGVTQSPTHLIKTRGQQVTLRCSSQSGHNTVSWYQQALGQGPQFIFQYYREEENGRGNFPPRFSGLQFPNYSSELNVNALELDDSALYLCASTWTGSGKTEAFFGQGTRLTVV.

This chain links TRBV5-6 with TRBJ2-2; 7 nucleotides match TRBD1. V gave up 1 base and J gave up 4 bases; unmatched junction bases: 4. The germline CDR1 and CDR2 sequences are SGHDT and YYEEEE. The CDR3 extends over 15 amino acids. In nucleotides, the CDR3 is TGTGCCAGCAGCTTGCTCGCAGGGGGCACCGGGGAGCTGTTTTTT. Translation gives CASSLLAGGTGELFF.

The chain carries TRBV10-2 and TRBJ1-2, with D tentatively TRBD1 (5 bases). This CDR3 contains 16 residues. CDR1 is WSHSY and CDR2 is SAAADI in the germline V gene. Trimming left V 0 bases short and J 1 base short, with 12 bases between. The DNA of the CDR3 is TGCGCCAGCAGTGAGTCCTTAGTGGACAATAACTATGGCTACACCTTC. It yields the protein CASSESLVDNNYGYTF.

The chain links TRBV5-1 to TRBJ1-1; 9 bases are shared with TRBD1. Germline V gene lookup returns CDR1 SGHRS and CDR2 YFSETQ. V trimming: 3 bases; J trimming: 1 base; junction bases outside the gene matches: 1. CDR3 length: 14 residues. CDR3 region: CASSWGQGNTEAFF. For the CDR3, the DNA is TGCGCCAGCAGCTGGGGACAGGGGAACACTGAAGCTTTCTTT.

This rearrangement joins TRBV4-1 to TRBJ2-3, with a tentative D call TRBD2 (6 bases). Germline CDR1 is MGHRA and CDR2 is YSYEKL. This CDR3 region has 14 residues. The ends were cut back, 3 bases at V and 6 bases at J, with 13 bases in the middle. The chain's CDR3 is CASSQGWGGDTQYF. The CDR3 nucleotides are TGCGCCAGCAGCCAGGGCTGGGGAGGCGATACGCAGTATTTT.

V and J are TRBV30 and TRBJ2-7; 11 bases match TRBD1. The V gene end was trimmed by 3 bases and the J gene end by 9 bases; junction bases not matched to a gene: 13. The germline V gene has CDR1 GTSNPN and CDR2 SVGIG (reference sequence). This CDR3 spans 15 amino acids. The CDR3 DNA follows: TGTGCCTGGAGGGGGTCGGACAGGGGGCTACAAGGGCAGTACTTC. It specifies CAWRGSDRGLQGQYF.

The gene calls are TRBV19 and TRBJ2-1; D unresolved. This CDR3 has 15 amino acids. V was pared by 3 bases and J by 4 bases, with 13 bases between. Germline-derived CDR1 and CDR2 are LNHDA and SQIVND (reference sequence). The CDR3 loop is CASSMYFPDYNEQFF. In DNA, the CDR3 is TGTGCCAGTAGTATGTACTTCCCTGATTACAATGAGCAGTTCTTC.

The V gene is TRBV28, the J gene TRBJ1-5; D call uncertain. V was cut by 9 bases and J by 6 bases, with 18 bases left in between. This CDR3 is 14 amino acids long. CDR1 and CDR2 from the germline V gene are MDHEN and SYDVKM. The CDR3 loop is CASSDTHRSQPQHF. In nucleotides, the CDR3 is TGTGCCAGTTCCGACACTCATCGTTCTCAGCCCCAGCATTTT.

The CDR3 spells CASSKLSSGQFF. The CDR3 region has the DNA TGTGCCAGCAGCAAACTCAGCTCAGGGCAGTTCTTC. The chain links TRBV27 to TRBJ2-1; no firm D call. V gave up 6 bases and J gave up 12 bases, with 15 bases separating them. Germline assignment: CDR1 MNHEY and CDR2 SMNVEV (reference sequence). This CDR3 is built from 12 residues.

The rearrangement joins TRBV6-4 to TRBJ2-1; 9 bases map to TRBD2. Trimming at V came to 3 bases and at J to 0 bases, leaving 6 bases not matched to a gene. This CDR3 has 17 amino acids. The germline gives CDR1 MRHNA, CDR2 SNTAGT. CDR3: CASSEFQLAGSYNEQFF. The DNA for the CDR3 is TGTGCCAGCAGTGAGTTCCAACTAGCGGGCTCCTACAATGAGCAGTTCTTC.

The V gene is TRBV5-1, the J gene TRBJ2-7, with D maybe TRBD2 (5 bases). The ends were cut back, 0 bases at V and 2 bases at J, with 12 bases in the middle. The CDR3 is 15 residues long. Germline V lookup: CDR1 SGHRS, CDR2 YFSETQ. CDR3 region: CASSLDEGDTYEQYF. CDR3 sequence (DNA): TGCGCCAGCAGCTTGGACGAGGGCGATACCTACGAGCAGTACTTC. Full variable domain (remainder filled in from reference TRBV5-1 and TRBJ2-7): KAGVTQTPRYLIKTRGQQVTLSCSPISGHRSVSWYQQTPGQGLQFLFEYFSETQRNKGNFPGRFSGRQFSNSRSEMNVSTLELGDSALYLCASSLDEGDTYEQYFGPGTRLTVT.

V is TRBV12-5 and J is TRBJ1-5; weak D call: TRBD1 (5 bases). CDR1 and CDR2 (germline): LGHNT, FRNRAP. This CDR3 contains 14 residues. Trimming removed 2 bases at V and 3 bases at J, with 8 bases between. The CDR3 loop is CASGLTGANQPQHF. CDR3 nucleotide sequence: TGTGCTAGTGGTTTGACTGGGGCCAATCAGCCCCAGCATTTT.